This TCR beta chain was sequenced for a study of radiation and T cells in renal cell carcinoma. The sample's time point: blood 2 weeks post-SBRT. This sample's treatment: 15 Gy SBRT to primary tumor, nephrectomy 4 weeks later. Germline-derived CDR1 and CDR2 are SGHRS and YFSETQ. CDR3 length: 17 amino acids. Losses at the gene ends were 0 bases for V and 5 bases for J; bases not matched to a gene: 11. Profiled with immunoSEQ multiplex PCR; TCRdb holds only in-frame clones, not every one. The sample yields 150,000 to 180,000 clones, about 87% seen once. This clonotype was sampled from a woman aged 45-59 years with renal cell carcinoma. Sequenced here: blood, sampled from a patient whose treatment included radiotherapy and nephrectomy. V is TRBV5-1 and J is TRBJ2-7; 10 bases map to TRBD1. The CDR3 bases are TGCGCCAGCAGCTTGGGTTCTTACAGGGACAGGGGTAACGAGCAGTACTTC. Translating gives CASSLGSYRDRGNEQYF.